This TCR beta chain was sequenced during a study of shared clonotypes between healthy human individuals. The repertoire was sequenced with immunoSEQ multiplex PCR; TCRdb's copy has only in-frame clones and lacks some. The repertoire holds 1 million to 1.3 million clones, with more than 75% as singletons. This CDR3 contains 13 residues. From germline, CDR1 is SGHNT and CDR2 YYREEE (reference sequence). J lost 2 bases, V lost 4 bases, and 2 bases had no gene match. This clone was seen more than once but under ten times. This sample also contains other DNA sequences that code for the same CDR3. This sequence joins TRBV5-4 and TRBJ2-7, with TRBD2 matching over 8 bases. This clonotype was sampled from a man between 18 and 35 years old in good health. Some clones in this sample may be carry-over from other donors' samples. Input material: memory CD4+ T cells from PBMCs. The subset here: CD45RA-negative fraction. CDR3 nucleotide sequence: TGTGCCAGCAGCAGGGGACTAGCCTACGAGCAGTACTTC. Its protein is CASSRGLAYEQYF.